Given below is one TCR beta chain in context. Its antigen is still unknown. The V gene's germline CDR1 is SEHNR and CDR2 FQNEAQ (reference sequence). The CDR3 covers 18 residues. The V end was cut by 5 bases, the J end by 4 bases, with 21 bases between. After autologous stem cell transplantation all patients relapsed, and prior brentuximab vedotin exposure differed between cohorts. This sample was included in a study of PD-1 blockade in classical Hodgkin lymphoma. Study results and limitations: It was among complete responders that baseline diversity resembled that of newly diagnosed patients.

The assay was immunoSEQ multiplex PCR, and TCRdb's table has in-frame clones only and misses some. The sample records 20,000 to 30,000 clones, 80% to 90% being singletons. This rearrangement joins TRBV7-9 to TRBJ1-6, with D maybe TRBD1 (5 bases). Sequences were derived from peripheral blood mononuclear cells (PBMCs), sampled before the second cycle of nivolumab. The clonotype originates from a human donor with classical Hodgkin lymphoma. DNA for the CDR3: TGTGCCAGCAGCCCAGGCGGAGGCCGGGGCGGGTATAATTCACCCCTCCACTTT. Translation gives CASSPGGGRGGYNSPLHF.